This T cell receptor (beta chain) is from a study of cytomegalovirus exposure and HLA in healthy donors. Study-wide findings and caveats: The study designated 150 to 200 TCR beta chains cytomegalovirus-associated.

PCR used 60 Vbeta primers and 13 Jbeta primers. Assay: immunoSEQ multiplex PCR; the TCRdb copy retains only in-frame clones and omits some. The sample carries roughly 200,000 clones, around 74% recorded once. Details on this clone: Its antigen remains unknown.

Material: PBMCs. The sequence was obtained from a male donor in good health and CMV-seronegative.

The CDR3 DNA reads as TGTGCCTGGAGACAGGGCCACACTGAAGCTTTCTTT. Its protein is CAWRQGHTEAFF. The chain links TRBV30 to TRBJ1-1, with D tentatively TRBD1 (6 bases). Trimming left V 3 bases short and J 3 bases short, with 8 bases between. The CDR3 length is 12 residues. Germline CDR1 reads GTSNPN; CDR2 reads SVGIG (reference sequence).